These 5 T cell receptor beta chains were sequenced from one sample in a study of human T cells and chemical hapten exposure. TCRdb called the RACE reads again in MiXCR, with one record for every CDR3 protein. Among about 87,000 distinct CDR3 sequences listed, 9.6% were seen once. Sample time point: pre-sensitization, week 0. Treatment described: therapeutic diphenylcyclopropenone sensitization with weekly scalp DPC. The sample was whole blood, taken in connection with sensitization to the hapten diphenylcyclopropenone (DPC). The receptors here all came from a middle-aged woman with alopecia areata. Some clones in this sample may be carry-over from other donors' samples.

At least ten counts were recorded for this clonotype. The rearrangement joins TRBV7-2 to TRBJ2-5; 15 bases line up with TRBD2. The CDR3 sequence is 19 residues long. The V and J ends lost 4 bases and 0 bases, in that order; junction bases with no gene match: 9. The V gene's germline CDR1 is SGHTA and CDR2 FQGNSA. The CDR3 loop is CASSSYPGTSGGNQETQYF. The CDR3 region has the DNA TGTGCCAGCAGCTCATACCCCGGGACTAGCGGGGGGAACCAAGAGACCCAGTACTTC.

Here the CDR3 reads CAWSAGLARGYTF. CDR3 DNA: TGTGCCTGGAGTGCGGGGCTGGCGCGGGGCTACACCTTC. This sequence joins TRBV30 and TRBJ1-2, with D possibly matching TRBD1 (5 bases). Germline-derived CDR1 and CDR2 are GTSNPN and SVGIG (reference sequence). V gave up 1 base and J gave up 8 bases, with 14 bases separating them. The CDR3 loop spans 13 amino acids.

By proportion, this clonotype is medium-sized. The V and J genes are TRBV6-5 and TRBJ2-7, with 9 bases fitting TRBD1. The CDR3 is made up of 15 amino acids. The germline gives CDR1 MNHEY, CDR2 SVGAGI. After removal of 6 bases from V and 0 bases from J, the junction contained 6 bases not matched to a gene. The DNA of the CDR3 is TGTGCCAGCAGGACAGGGACAGGGCTCTCCTACGAGCAGTACTTC. Its protein is CASRTGTGLSYEQYF.

This clonotype was seen only a few times. This rearrangement joins TRBV20-1 to TRBJ2-2; TRBD1 is a possible D gene (6 bases). V lost 6 bases to trimming and J lost 1 base, with 12 bases between them. Looked up from germline, CDR1 is DFQATT and CDR2 is SNEGSKA (reference sequence). The CDR3 sequence is 14 residues long. CDR3 region: CSARKGGNTGELFF. The DNA of the CDR3 is TGCAGTGCCCGAAAAGGGGGGAACACCGGGGAGCTGTTTTTT.

The sample holds a few counts of this clonotype. V and J are TRBV7-3 and TRBJ2-7; a possible D gene is TRBD2 (5 bases). Germline V gene data show CDR1 as SGHTA and CDR2 as FQGTGA. This CDR3 is built from 14 residues. V was clipped by 1 base and J by 2 bases, with 9 bases between them. The CDR3 protein is CASSLNEGPYEQYF. CDR3 coding DNA: TGTGCCAGCAGCTTAAACGAGGGTCCCTACGAGCAGTACTTC.